This T cell receptor (beta chain) was recovered during a study of cytotoxic CD8 clonotypes in ibrutinib-treated CLL. Only in-frame clones appear in the TCRdb table, and some are missing; sequencing was by immunoSEQ multiplex PCR. The sample lists over 120,000 clones, 75% to 85% occurring once. The material was PBMCs, obtained after 36 months of ibrutinib treatment. The TCR originated in a human donor with chronic lymphocytic leukemia.

The CDR3 DNA follows: TGTGCCATCAATCCAGGGACCGGGTCACCCCTCCACTTT. This gives the protein CAINPGTGSPLHF. The chain recombines TRBV10-3 with TRBJ1-6, with D tentatively TRBD1 (5 bases). V was trimmed by 7 bases and J by 10 bases, leaving 14 bases between them. Per germline, CDR1 ENHRY and CDR2 SYGVKD. The CDR3 sequence is 13 residues long.